These 9 T cell receptor beta chains came from one sample sequenced in a study of blood T cell repertoires in COVID-19. Only in-frame clones appear in the TCRdb table, and some are missing; sequencing was by immunoSEQ multiplex PCR. The table lists around 100,000 clones, about 90% of them singletons, with 5% in the top ten. The sequenced sample consisted of peripheral blood. These receptors all stem from a human donor in a cohort sampled during active COVID-19.

This chain connects TRBV5-5 to TRBJ1-4; a possible D gene is TRBD1 (5 bases). Germline assignment: CDR1 SGHKS and CDR2 YYEKEE (reference sequence). The CDR3 runs 13 residues. V lost 4 bases and J 5 bases, leaving 9 bases between the germline ends. The CDR3 bases are TGTGCCAGCAGCCCAGGGTTGAATGAAAAACTGTTTTTT. It yields the protein CASSPGLNEKLFF.

The chain has TRBV12-5 and TRBJ1-1; D gene uncertain. The germline V gene encodes CDR1 LGHNT and CDR2 FRNRAP. Between the trimmed V and J ends, which lost 5 bases and 2 bases, there was a span of 9 bases. The CDR3 loop spans 13 amino acids. CDR3 region: CASGPSTNTEAFF. Here the CDR3 DNA reads TGTGCTAGTGGTCCGTCTACCAACACTGAAGCTTTCTTT.

The chain links TRBV7-2 to TRBJ2-7; D is ambiguous. Germline CDR1 and CDR2: SGHTA and FQGNSA. The CDR3 length is 13 residues. Trimming cost V 1 base and J 2 bases, with 6 bases left between them. CDR3 DNA: TGTGCCAGCAGCTTAGATGCGGCCTACGAGCAGTACTTC. It is translated as CASSLDAAYEQYF.

J is TRBJ2-6 and V is TRBV28; the D is unclear. Trimming took off 1 base at V and 0 bases at J, with 7 bases between the two ends. The germline V gene encodes CDR1 MDHEN and CDR2 SYDVKM. CDR3 size: 16 residues. The CDR3 is CASSLFVSSGANVLTF. The CDR3 DNA is TGTGCCAGCAGTTTATTTGTTAGCTCTGGGGCCAACGTCCTGACTTTC.

The chain recombines TRBV5-6 with TRBJ1-2; D is uncertain. The germline V and J ends were trimmed by 3 bases and 9 bases, with 21 bases remaining between them. Germline V gene data show CDR1 as SGHDT and CDR2 as YYEEEE. This CDR3 comprises 15 residues. Here the CDR3 DNA reads TGTGCCAGCAGCTGGGATGGACTGAATTCTATGCGCTACACCTTC. Protein: CASSWDGLNSMRYTF.

This chain joins TRBV2 and TRBJ2-2, with D perhaps matching TRBD1 (6 bases). Germline-derived CDR1 and CDR2 are SNHLY and FYNNEI. This CDR3 spans 14 amino acids. V lost 6 bases and J 6 bases, leaving 14 bases between the germline ends. The CDR3 protein is CASRGAQGAGELFF. CDR3 bases: TGTGCCAGCAGGGGAGCACAGGGCGCCGGGGAGCTGTTTTTT.

V and J are TRBV7-9 and TRBJ1-2; 7 nucleotides match TRBD1. Germline trimming cut 5 bases from V and 3 bases from J; bases unmatched to any gene: 9. Germline V CDR1 and CDR2: SEHNR, FQNEAQ (reference sequence). The CDR3 has 15 residues. CDR3 nucleotides: TGTGCCAGCAGCAGCACAGGGGCGACCTACTATGGCTACACCTTC. It specifies CASSSTGATYYGYTF.

As to this clone: The junction shows a germline mismatch at one end, possibly a read error. The chain employs TRBV28 and TRBJ1-2; 7 positions agree with TRBD1. The CDR3 consists of 16 residues. Germline V lookup: CDR1 MDHEN, CDR2 SYDVKM. CDR3 DNA sequence: TGTGCCAGCACTTTATGGGGACAGCCGTCTAACTATGGCTACACCTTC. Its protein is CASTLWGQPSNYGYTF.

This clone has only one observation. The rearrangement links TRBV9 to TRBJ2-1, with TRBD2 as a possible D gene (7 bases). Looked up from germline, CDR1 is SGDLS and CDR2 is YYNGEE. The CDR3 extends over 14 amino acids. V lost 0 bases and J lost 8, with 12 bases in between. The CDR3 spells CASSVEGGAYEQFF. As DNA, the CDR3 is TGTGCCAGCAGCGTAGAAGGGGGGGCCTATGAGCAGTTCTTC.